Listed below are T cell receptor beta chains from one sample, sequenced in a study of metastatic and nonmetastatic thyroid tumors. Through MiXCR, TCRdb re-clonotyped the PCR reads. The sample records about 21,000 clones, roughly a quarter being singletons. The sample consisted of blood. These receptors came from a female donor with papillary thyroid cancer or a benign thyroid nodule (not recorded which). Some clones in this sample may be carry-over from other donors' samples. The CDR3 runs from the conserved cysteine through the conserved F or W. Fields, in order: clone size, D gene, J gene, V gene, CDR3 DNA, CDR3 protein. A D gene is named only where the DNA matches it firmly. Some rows mark clone size as missing; the rest say once, few, many or name a class of expanded clone.

>many|-|TRBJ1-2|TRBV20-1
TGCAGTGCTAGGGGCGGGATCCGGGGGGAATATGGCTACACCTTC
CSARGGIRGEYGYTF
>few|-|TRBJ2-4|TRBV12-3/TRBV12-4
TGTGCCAGCAGGGAGGAGTTTCGCGGGGACATTCAGTACTTC
CASREEFRGDIQYF
>-|-|TRBJ2-1|TRBV11-2
TGTGCCAGCAGCTTAGTAGGGGACTCCGACAATGAGCAGTTCTTC
CASSLVGDSDNEQFF
>many|TRBD1|TRBJ2-2|TRBV18
TGTGCCAGCCCAGGGACAGAGACGAACACCGGGGAGCTGTTTTTT
CASPGTETNTGELFF
>many|-|TRBJ1-4|TRBV20-1
TGCAGTGCTAGGACCAATGAAAAACTGTTTTTT
CSARTNEKLFF
>-|TRBD2|TRBJ2-7|TRBV27
TGTGCCAGCAGTCTAACTAGCGGAGCGACGTACGAGCAGTACTTC
CASSLTSGATYEQYF
>many|TRBD2|TRBJ2-5|TRBV18
TGTGCCAGCTCACGCCCAGCGGGGGACCAAGAGACCCAGTACTTC
CASSRPAGDQETQYF
>few|-|TRBJ1-5|TRBV6-1
TGTGCCGTACGACCGAGAAATCAGCCACAGCATTTT
CAVRPRNQPQHF
>medium-sized|-|TRBJ1-1|TRBV2
TGTGCCAGCAGATACAGGACGACTACTGAAGCTTTCTTT
CASRYRTTTEAFF
>-|TRBD1|TRBJ1-4|TRBV4-1
TGCGCCAGCAGCCCACCGGACAGGAGGGGTGAAAAACTGTTTTTT
CASSPPDRRGEKLFF
>many|-|TRBJ1-6|TRBV18
TGTGCCAGCTCACCCAACTCCAGGGTTGGGTCACCCCTCCACTTT
CASSPNSRVGSPLHF
>-|-|TRBJ2-5|TRBV6-2/TRBV6-3
TGTGCCAGCGCCGAGGAGACCCAGTACTTC
CASAEETQYF
>few|-|TRBJ2-7|TRBV19
TGTGCCAGTAGGCCCGTGGGGGATTCCTACGAGCAGTACTTC
CASRPVGDSYEQYF
>-|-|TRBJ2-6|TRBV6-1
TGTGCCAGCAGTGAAGAACACTCTGGGGCCAACGTCCTGACTTTC
CASSEEHSGANVLTF
>medium-sized|TRBD2|TRBJ2-7|TRBV30
TGTGCCTGCAACCCGGGACTAGCGGGCGAGCAGTACTTC
CACNPGLAGEQYF
>-|-|TRBJ2-7|TRBV12-5
TGTGCTAGTGGTTTTTCGGGCGAGCAGTACTTC
CASGFSGEQYF
>-|-|TRBJ2-2|TRBV6-2/TRBV6-3
TGTGCCAGCAGTTACCCCGTCCCAACCGGGGAGCTGTTTTTT
CASSYPVPTGELFF
>once|-|TRBJ2-7|TRBV20-1
TGCAGTGATTACGACAGGCACTCTGGCGAGCAGTACTTC
CSDYDRHSGEQYF
>few|-|TRBJ2-7|TRBV12-3/TRBV12-4
TGTGCCAGCAGTTCATCCGGGACAAGTCTCTCCTACGAGCAGTACTTC
CASSSSGTSLSYEQYF
>many|-|TRBJ2-2|TRBV29-1
TGCAGCGTTGAAACTCTAGCGCCCGGGGAGCTGTTTTTT
CSVETLAPGELFF
>medium-sized|TRBD1|TRBJ2-2|TRBV6-2/TRBV6-3
TGTGCCAGCAGTTGGCGGGACAGGGGGCGTACCGGGGAGCTGTTTTTT
CASSWRDRGRTGELFF
>few|TRBD1|TRBJ1-4|TRBV6-1
TGTGCCAGCAGTCAACCCTCTGTGGGACAGGGGCCCGAAAAATTGTTTTTT
CASSQPSVGQGPEKLFF
>many|-|TRBJ1-3|TRBV7-3
TGTGCCAGAAGACCGTCCTCTGGAAACACCATATATTTT
CARRPSSGNTIYF
>-|TRBD1|TRBJ2-7|TRBV6-2/TRBV6-3
TGTGCCAGCAGTTACGACAGGGGGCACGAGCAGCACTTC
CASSYDRGHEQHF
>-|-|TRBJ1-2|TRBV30
TGTGCCTGGAACGTACCGGGGGCGGGGTGCTACACCTTC
CAWNVPGAGCYTF
>-|-|TRBJ1-1|TRBV6-5
TGTGCCAGCAGTTATATCTCCGGGGAGGTTTTCTTT
CASSYISGEVFF
>-|TRBD1|TRBJ1-5|TRBV6-2/TRBV6-3
TGTGCCAGCAGCCTGGGACAGTGGCAGCCCCAGCATTTT
CASSLGQWQPQHF
>many|-|TRBJ1-1|TRBV4-3
TGCGCCAGCAGCGAAAGGGTATCGGGTATGTTGGGCACTGAAGCTTTCTTT
CASSERVSGMLGTEAFF
>-|-|TRBJ2-2|TRBV6-6
TGTGCCAGCAGTTACTCCCTAAAACAGGGAACCGGGGAGCTGTTTTTT
CASSYSLKQGTGELFF
>medium-sized|-|TRBJ2-3|TRBV27
TGTGCCAGCAGTGCAAATAAGAATACGCAGTATTTT
CASSANKNTQYF
>-|TRBD1|TRBJ2-5|TRBV6-1
TGTGCCAGCAGATCCGGGACAGGGGGCGTGGAGACCCAGTACTTC
CASRSGTGGVETQYF
>few|-|TRBJ2-2|TRBV28
TGTGCCAGCAGTTCCGTCGTCGAGAAGAACACCGGGGAGCTGTTTTTT
CASSSVVEKNTGELFF